This entry describes one T cell receptor beta chain. CDR1 MNHEY and CDR2 SVGAGI come from the germline V gene. V was trimmed by 6 bases and J by 8 bases, leaving 19 bases between them. The CDR3 spans 14 residues. The sample comes from a study of cytomegalovirus exposure and HLA in healthy donors. An approximately 120-subject validation cohort, separate from the roughly 700-subject first cohort, supplied the donors. Some clones are missing from TCRdb's copy, which holds only in-frame ones; the method was immunoSEQ multiplex PCR. The sample carries about 64,000 clones, 90% to 95% recorded once. The gene calls are TRBV6-5 and TRBJ1-2; TRBD1 might be the D (6 bases). Sequencing was done on a sample of PBMCs. This clonotype originated in a woman aged 18-29 years in good health and CMV-seronegative. In DNA, the CDR3 is TGTGCCAGCAGCCTCCGGGGGGGGGCAGTAGGCTACACCTTC. It encodes CASSLRGGAVGYTF.